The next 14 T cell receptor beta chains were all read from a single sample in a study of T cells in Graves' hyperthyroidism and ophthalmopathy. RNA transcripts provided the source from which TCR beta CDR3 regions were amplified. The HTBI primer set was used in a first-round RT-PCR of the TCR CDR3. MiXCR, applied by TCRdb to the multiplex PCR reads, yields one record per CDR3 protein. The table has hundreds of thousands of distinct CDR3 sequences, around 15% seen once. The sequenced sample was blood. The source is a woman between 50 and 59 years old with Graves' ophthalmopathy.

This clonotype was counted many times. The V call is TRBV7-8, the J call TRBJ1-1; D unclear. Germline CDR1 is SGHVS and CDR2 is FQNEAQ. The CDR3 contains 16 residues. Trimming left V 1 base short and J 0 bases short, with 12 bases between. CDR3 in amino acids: CASSLGGGWMNTEAFF. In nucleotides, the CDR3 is TGTGCCAGCAGCTTAGGGGGAGGATGGATGAACACTGAAGCTTTCTTT.

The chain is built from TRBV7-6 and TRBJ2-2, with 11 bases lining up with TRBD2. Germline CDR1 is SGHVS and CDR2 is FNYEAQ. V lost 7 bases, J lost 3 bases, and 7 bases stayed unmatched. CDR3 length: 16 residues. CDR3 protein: CASTLAGVGYTGELFF. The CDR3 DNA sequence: TGTGCCAGCACACTAGCGGGAGTTGGGTACACCGGGGAGCTGTTTTTT. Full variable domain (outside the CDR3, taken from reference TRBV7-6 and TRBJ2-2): GAGVSQSPRYKVTKRGQDVALRCDPISGHVSLYWYRQALGQGPEFLTYFNYEAQQDKSGLPNDRFSAERPEGSISTLTIQRTEQRDSAMYRCASTLAGVGYTGELFFGEGSRLTVL.

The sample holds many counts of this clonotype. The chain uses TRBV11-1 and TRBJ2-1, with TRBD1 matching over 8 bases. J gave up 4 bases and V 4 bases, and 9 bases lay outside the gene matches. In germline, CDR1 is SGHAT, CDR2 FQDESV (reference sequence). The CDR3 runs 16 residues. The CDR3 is CASSSLGTGGYNEQFF. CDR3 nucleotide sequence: TGTGCCAGCAGCTCCCTCGGGACAGGAGGATACAATGAGCAGTTCTTC.

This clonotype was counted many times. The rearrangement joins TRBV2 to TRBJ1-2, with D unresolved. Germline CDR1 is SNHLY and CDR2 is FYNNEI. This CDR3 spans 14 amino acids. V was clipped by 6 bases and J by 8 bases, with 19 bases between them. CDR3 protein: CASRIMASGGGYTF. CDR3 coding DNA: TGTGCCAGCAGGATAATGGCCTCGGGAGGAGGCTACACCTTC.

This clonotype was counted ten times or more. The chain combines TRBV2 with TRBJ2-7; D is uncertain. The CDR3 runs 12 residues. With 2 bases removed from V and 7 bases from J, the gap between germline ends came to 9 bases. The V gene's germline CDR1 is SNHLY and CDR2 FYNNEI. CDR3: CASSESQFEQYF. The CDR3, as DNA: TGTGCCAGCAGTGAATCGCAGTTTGAGCAGTACTTC.

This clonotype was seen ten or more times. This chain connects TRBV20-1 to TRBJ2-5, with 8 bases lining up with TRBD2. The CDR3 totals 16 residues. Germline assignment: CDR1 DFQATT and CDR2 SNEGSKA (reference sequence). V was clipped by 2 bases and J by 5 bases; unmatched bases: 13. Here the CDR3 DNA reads TGCAGTGCTAGAAATCCCTATCGCGGGAGGAGGGAGACCCAGTACTTC. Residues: CSARNPYRGRRETQYF.

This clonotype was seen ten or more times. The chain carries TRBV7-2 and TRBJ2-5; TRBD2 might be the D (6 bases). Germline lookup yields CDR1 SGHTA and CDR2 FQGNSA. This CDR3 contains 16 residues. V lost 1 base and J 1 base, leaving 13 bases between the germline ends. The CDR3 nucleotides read TGTGCCAGCAGCTTAGTGTCGGGAGCGATCCAAGAGACCCAGTACTTC. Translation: CASSLVSGAIQETQYF. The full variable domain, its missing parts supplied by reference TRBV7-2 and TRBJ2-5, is GAGVSQSPSNKVTEKGKDVELRCDPISGHTALYWYRQSLGQGLEFLIYFQGNSAPDKSGLPSDRFSAERTGGSVSTLTIQRTQQEDSAVYLCASSLVSGAIQETQYFGPGTRLLVL.

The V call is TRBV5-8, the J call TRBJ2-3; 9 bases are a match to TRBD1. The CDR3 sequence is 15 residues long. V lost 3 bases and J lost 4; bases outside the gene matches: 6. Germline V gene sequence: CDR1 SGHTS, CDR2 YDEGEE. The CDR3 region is CASSSGQGWPDTQYF. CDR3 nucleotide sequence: TGTGCCAGCAGCTCCGGACAGGGGTGGCCAGATACGCAGTATTTT.

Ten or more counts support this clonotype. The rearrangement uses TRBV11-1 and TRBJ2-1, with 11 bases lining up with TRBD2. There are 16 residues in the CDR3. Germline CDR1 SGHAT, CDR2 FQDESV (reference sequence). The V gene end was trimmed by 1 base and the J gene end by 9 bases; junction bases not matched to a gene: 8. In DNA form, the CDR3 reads TGTGCCAGCAGCTTAGTTCCGGGACTAGCGGCAGTTGAGCAGTTCTTC. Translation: CASSLVPGLAAVEQFF.

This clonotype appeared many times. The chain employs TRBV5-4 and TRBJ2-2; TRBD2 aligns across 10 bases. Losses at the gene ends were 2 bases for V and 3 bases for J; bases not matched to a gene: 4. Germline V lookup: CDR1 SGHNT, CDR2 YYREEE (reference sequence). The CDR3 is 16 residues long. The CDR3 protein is CASSLETSGHTGELFF. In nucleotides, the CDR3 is TGTGCCAGCAGCTTAGAGACTAGCGGGCACACCGGGGAGCTGTTTTTT.

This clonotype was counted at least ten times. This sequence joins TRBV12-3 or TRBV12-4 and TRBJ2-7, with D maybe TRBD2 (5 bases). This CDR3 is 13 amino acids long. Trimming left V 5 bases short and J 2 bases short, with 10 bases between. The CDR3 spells CASSVTGAYEQYF. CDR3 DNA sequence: TGTGCCAGCAGTGTCACCGGGGCCTACGAGCAGTACTTC.

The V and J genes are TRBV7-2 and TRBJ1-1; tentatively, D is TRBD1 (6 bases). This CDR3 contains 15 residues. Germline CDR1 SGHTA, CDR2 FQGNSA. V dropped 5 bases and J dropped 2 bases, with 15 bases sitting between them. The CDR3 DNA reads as TGTGCCAGCAGCCCCCGAGGGGGGGAAAACACTGAAGCTTTCTTT. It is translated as CASSPRGGENTEAFF.

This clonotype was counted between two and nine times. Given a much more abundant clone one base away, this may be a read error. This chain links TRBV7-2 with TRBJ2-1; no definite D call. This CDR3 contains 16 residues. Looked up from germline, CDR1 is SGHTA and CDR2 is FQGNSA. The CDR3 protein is CASSLESISSYNGQFF. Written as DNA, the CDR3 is TGTGCCAGCAGCTTAGAATCTATTAGCTCCTACAATGGGCAGTTCTTC.

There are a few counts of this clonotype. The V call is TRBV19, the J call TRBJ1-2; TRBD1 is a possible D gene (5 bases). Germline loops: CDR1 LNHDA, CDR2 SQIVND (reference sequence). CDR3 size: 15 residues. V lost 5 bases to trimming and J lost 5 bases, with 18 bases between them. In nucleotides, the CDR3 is TGTGCCAGTAGTCCGTTTTCTGGGACCCCGTATGGCTACACCTTC. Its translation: CASSPFSGTPYGYTF.